This TCR delta chain came from a study of γδ T cells in repeated Plasmodium falciparum infection. About the research overall: Four controlled malaria infections with P. falciparum NF54 spanned less than 800 days.

TCRdb called clones from the multiplex PCR reads again using CATT. The sample lists under 65,000 delta-chain clones, 1.7% occurring once. Study observations and caveats: One small rural Malian village, predominantly a single ethnic group, supplied the cohort. Many TCRgamma sequences overlapped between individuals in stable Vgamma9/Vdelta2+ repertoires.

Bulk repertoires came from Vgamma9/Vdelta2+ or Vdelta2-negative gammadelta T cells flow-sorted from PBMC. Unmatched junction bases numbered 28, after V lost 4 bases and J lost 2 bases. Germline V gives CDR1 TSWWSYY, CDR2 QGS. This CDR3 is built from 22 residues. Ten or more counts support this clone. Its cognate antigen is unknown. The likely explanation is a read error, given a far larger clone one base away. The same CDR3 arises from other DNA sequences in this sample as well. The sample taken for sequencing was gamma-delta T cells from blood. The chain has TRDV1 and TRDJ1, with TRDD3 matching over 7 bases. This TCR was recovered from a pool of human donors (malaria-infected and uninfected, not separated). This chain's CDR3 is CALGVVVDTPRLYWGYTDKLIF. The CDR3 DNA is TGTGCTCTTGGGGTGGTGGTCGATACCCCGCGGCTATACTGGGGTTATACCGATAAACTCATCTTT.